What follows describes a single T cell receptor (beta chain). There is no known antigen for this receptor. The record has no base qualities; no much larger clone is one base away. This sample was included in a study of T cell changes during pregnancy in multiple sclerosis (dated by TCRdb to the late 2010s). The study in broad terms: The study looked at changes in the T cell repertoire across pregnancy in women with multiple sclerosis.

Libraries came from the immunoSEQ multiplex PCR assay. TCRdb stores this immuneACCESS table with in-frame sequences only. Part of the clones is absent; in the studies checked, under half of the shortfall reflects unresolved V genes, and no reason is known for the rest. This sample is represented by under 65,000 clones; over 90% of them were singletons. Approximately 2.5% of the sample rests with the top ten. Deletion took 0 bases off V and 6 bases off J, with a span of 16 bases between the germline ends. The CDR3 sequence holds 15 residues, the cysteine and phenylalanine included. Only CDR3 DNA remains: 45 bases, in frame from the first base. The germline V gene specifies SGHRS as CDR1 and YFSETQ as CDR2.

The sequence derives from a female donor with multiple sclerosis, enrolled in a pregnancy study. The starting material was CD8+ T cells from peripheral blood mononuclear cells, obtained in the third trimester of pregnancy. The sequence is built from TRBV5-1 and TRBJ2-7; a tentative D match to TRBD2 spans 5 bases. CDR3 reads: CASSLETGDRTEQYF. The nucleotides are TGCGCCAGCAGCTTGGAAACCGGGGATAGAACCGAGCAGTACTTC.